Listed below are T cell receptor beta chains from one sample, sequenced in a study of OX40 agonist ivuxolimab in advanced cancers. Some clones are missing from TCRdb's copy, which holds only in-frame ones; the method was immunoSEQ multiplex PCR. The table has fewer than 80,000 clones, around 90% seen once. Sequenced material: CD4+ or CD8+ T cells sorted from blood, taken in a trial of the OX40 agonist ivuxolimab. Receptors were obtained from an adult with an advanced solid tumor such as melanoma, head and neck, liver or kidney cancer. Both conserved end residues are part of each CDR3. A D gene is named only where the DNA matches it firmly. The size entry is marked missing in some rows and otherwise reads once, few, many or a size class.

>NA|TRBV19|TRBJ2-7|NA
CASSPDRYYEQYF
TGTGCCAGTAGCCCGGACAGATACTACGAGCAGTACTTC
>NA|TRBV7-9|TRBJ1-2|NA
CASSLEGGIGGYTF
TGTGCCAGCAGCTTGGAGGGGGGAATTGGTGGCTACACCTTC
>NA|TRBV10-3|TRBJ1-5|NA
CAISRDGNNQPQHF
TGTGCCATCAGCAGGGACGGCAACAATCAGCCCCAGCATTTT
>NA|TRBV19|TRBJ1-1|NA
CASSIRGNTEAFF
TGTGCCAGTAGTATCCGAGGGAACACTGAAGCTTTCTTT
>NA|TRBV5-1|TRBJ2-3|TRBD2
CATCRGDTDTQYF
TGCGCCACCTGCCGGGGGGACACAGATACGCAGTATTTT
>NA|TRBV6-5|TRBJ1-4|NA
CASSYEGGGEKLFF
TGTGCCAGCAGTTACGAGGGGGGCGGGGAAAAACTGTTTTTT
>NA|TRBV28|TRBJ2-2|NA
CATSEGITGELFF
TGTGCCACCTCGGAGGGCATCACCGGGGAGCTGTTTTTT
>NA|TRBV7-3|TRBJ1-1|TRBD1
CASSLNAGGTNTEAFF
TGTGCCAGCAGCTTAAATGCAGGGGGAACTAACACTGAAGCTTTCTTT
>NA|TRBV18|TRBJ1-1|NA
CASSPRHQQDTEAFF
TGTGCCAGCTCACCACGACACCAACAGGACACTGAAGCTTTCTTT
>few|TRBV19|TRBJ2-2|TRBD2
CASIGWGGVGTGELFF
TGTGCCAGTATCGGTTGGGGAGGGGTTGGGACCGGGGAGCTGTTTTTT
>NA|TRBV2|TRBJ1-1|NA
CASTLGGGISEAFF
TGTGCCAGCACCCTTGGGGGGGGGATCTCTGAGGCTTTCTTT
>NA|TRBV7-9|TRBJ2-3|NA
CASSSTTDTQYF
TGTGCCAGCAGCTCCACCACAGATACGCAGTATTTT
>NA|TRBV18|TRBJ2-7|TRBD2
CASSPGRAGYEQYF
TGTGCCAGCTCTCCGGGGAGGGCGGGCTACGAGCAGTACTTC
>NA|TRBV19|TRBJ2-1|TRBD2
CASSARTSGMYNEQFF
TGTGCCAGTAGTGCCAGGACTAGCGGGATGTACAATGAGCAGTTCTTC
>NA|TRBV19|TRBJ1-5|NA
CASSISNSNQPQHF
TGTGCCAGTAGTATTAGTAATAGCAATCAGCCCCAGCATTTT
>once|TRBV25-1|TRBJ1-4|TRBD1
CASSAAGQKNEKLFF
TGTGCCAGCAGTGCCGCGGGACAGAAGAATGAAAAACTGTTTTTT
>NA|TRBV2|TRBJ2-6|TRBD1
CASITGQGQAGANVLTF
TGTGCCAGCATTACGGGACAGGGTCAGGCTGGGGCCAACGTCCTGACTTTC
>few|TRBV19|TRBJ1-1|NA
CASSIDAKAEAFF
TGTGCCAGTAGTATTGACGCCAAGGCTGAAGCTTTCTTT
>NA|TRBV7-3|TRBJ2-7|NA
CASSVGPSYEQYF
TGTGCCAGCAGTGTGGGTCCCTCCTACGAGCAGTACTTC
>NA|TRBV7-9|TRBJ2-2|NA
CASSPNTNTGELFF
TGTGCCAGCAGCCCTAACACGAACACCGGGGAGCTGTTTTTT
>NA|TRBV5-1|TRBJ2-3|NA
CASSLPWGTNVIDTQYF
TGCGCCAGCAGCTTACCTTGGGGGACAAATGTTATCGATACGCAGTATTTT
>NA|TRBV5-1|TRBJ2-7|NA
CASSQGRSYEQYF
TGCGCCAGCAGTCAGGGAAGGTCCTACGAGCAGTACTTC
>NA|TRBV6-6|TRBJ1-2|NA
CASSYNGANYGYTF
TGTGCCAGCAGTTACAACGGGGCAAACTATGGCTACACCTTC
>NA|TRBV5-5|TRBJ2-7|TRBD2
CASSSDGTGGEQYF
TGTGCCAGCAGCTCGGACGGGACCGGGGGGGAGCAGTACTTC
>NA|TRBV25-1|TRBJ1-2|TRBD1
CASKGTGLLYGYTF
TGTGCCAGCAAAGGGACAGGGCTTCTCTATGGCTACACCTTC
>NA|TRBV4-2|TRBJ1-4|TRBD1
CASSQRTGKEKLFF
TGTGCCAGCAGCCAAAGGACAGGAAAAGAAAAACTGTTTTTT
>NA|TRBV5-8|TRBJ1-2|TRBD1
CASSSGQGTFNYGYTF
TGTGCCAGCAGCTCGGGACAGGGGACCTTTAACTATGGCTACACCTTC
>NA|TRBV29-1|TRBJ1-1|NA
CSVAFLNTEAFF
TGCAGCGTGGCTTTCTTGAACACTGAAGCTTTCTTT
>NA|TRBV6-1|TRBJ1-1|TRBD1
CASSEAGRGTEAFF
TGTGCCAGCAGTGAAGCGGGCAGGGGGACTGAAGCTTTCTTT
>NA|TRBV7-9|TRBJ2-2|NA
CASSSPGAGANTGELFF
TGTGCCAGCAGCTCACCTGGCGCAGGCGCGAACACCGGGGAGCTGTTTTTT
>NA|TRBV27|TRBJ2-2|NA
CASSLGTANTGELFF
TGTGCCAGCAGTTTAGGCACAGCCAACACCGGGGAGCTGTTTTTT
>NA|TRBV19|TRBJ1-2|NA
CASSGTGLGYTF
TGTGCCAGTAGTGGTACTGGGCTGGGCTACACCTTC
>once|TRBV4-2|TRBJ2-1|NA
CASSRTSHEQFF
TGTGCCAGCAGCAGAACTTCGCATGAGCAGTTCTTC
>NA|TRBV28|TRBJ2-5|TRBD2
CASSLYYNKLAGQETQYF
TGTGCCAGCAGTTTATACTACAACAAACTAGCGGGACAAGAGACCCAGTACTTC
>NA|TRBV7-2|TRBJ2-7|TRBD2
CASSPLREREAYEQYF
TGTGCCAGCAGCCCCCTGAGAGAGCGGGAGGCCTACGAGCAGTACTTC
>few|TRBV28|TRBJ1-1|NA
CASTAPSGTEAFF
TGTGCCAGCACCGCGCCAAGTGGGACTGAAGCTTTCTTT
>NA|TRBV15|TRBJ2-7|TRBD1
CATGRDRGYEQYF
TGTGCCACCGGCCGGGACAGGGGATACGAGCAGTACTTC
>NA|TRBV5-1|TRBJ2-7|NA
CASSAAYEQYF
TGCGCCAGCAGCGCCGCCTACGAGCAGTACTTC
>NA|TRBV27|TRBJ1-5|NA
CASGLVGSNQPQHF
TGTGCCAGCGGCCTTGTGGGTTCTAATCAGCCCCAGCATTTT
>NA|TRBV30|TRBJ1-2|NA
CAWSGLGSNGYTF
TGTGCCTGGAGTGGGTTGGGTAGCAATGGCTACACCTTC
>NA|TRBV5-1|TRBJ1-6|NA
CASSLGRQAQSPLHF
TGCGCCAGCAGCTTGGGGAGACAGGCTCAATCACCCCTCCACTTT
>NA|TRBV7-3|TRBJ1-1|NA
CASSLSPQNTEAFF
TGTGCCAGCAGCCTATCCCCACAGAACACTGAAGCTTTCTTT
>NA|TRBV5-4|TRBJ1-2|TRBD1
CASSDSSRGDNYGYTF
TGTGCCAGCAGCGACTCGAGCAGGGGGGATAACTATGGCTACACCTTC